These T cell receptor beta chains were read from a single sample in a study of T cells expressing NK-cell markers. One entry per CDR3 protein, without DNA, is what TCRdb gives after re-calling the 5' RACE reads. The table gives some 300,000 distinct CDR3 sequences; the top ten clones make up around 0.37% of it. Material: blood T cells: a sorted CD56 or NKG2C T cell subset, CD4+ or CD8+ T cells, or bulk PBMC T cells (not recorded which). The receptors stem from a man in his late teens or twenties in good health. Each CDR3 is given with its conserved first and last residue.

>TRBV7-8|TRBJ2-2
CASSLGDTNTGELFF
>TRBV20-1|TRBJ2-3
CSARVGLAGGTDTQYF
>TRBV6-2/TRBV6-3|TRBJ2-7
CASSSRKTRGSSYEQYF
>TRBV3-1|TRBJ2-1
CASSRKTVLNEQFF
>TRBV20-1|TRBJ1-5
CSATDRGSRNQPQHF
>TRBV29-1|TRBJ2-1
CSVDTSLMYNEQFF
>TRBV10-3|TRBJ2-3
CAIGRTSSTDTQYF
>TRBV29-1|TRBJ2-2
CSVEAAANFPGELFF
>TRBV6-5|TRBJ2-7
CASSRYSYEQYF
>TRBV24-1|TRBJ2-6
CATSAGGGANVLTF
>TRBV6-1|TRBJ2-1
CAIKAGTGGVGEQFF
>TRBV19|TRBJ2-1
CASTDGGRAGYEQFF
>TRBV20-1|TRBJ2-3
CSARVRFLTDTQYF
>TRBV7-8|TRBJ2-3
CASSPPRWGFPDTQYF
>TRBV23-1|TRBJ2-1
CASSRTSGRLLGGYNEQFF
>TRBV2|TRBJ2-1
CASSEARRVSRPEGSNEQFF
>TRBV6-1|TRBJ1-5
CASMKFGTMSNQPQHF
>TRBV29-1|TRBJ2-2
CSAGRGGELFF
>TRBV7-2|TRBJ2-5
CASSPRSFQETQYF
>TRBV29-1|TRBJ2-5
CSVEDLETQYF
>TRBV12-3/TRBV12-4|TRBJ1-4
CASSRDGEKLFF
>TRBV18|TRBJ1-5
CASSPGQGALNQPQHF
>TRBV12-3/TRBV12-4|TRBJ1-1
CASSPGRTGATEAFF
>TRBV6-1|TRBJ1-3
CASSRRGGTSGNTIYF
>TRBV20-1|TRBJ2-5
CSARTLRETQYF
>TRBV11-1|TRBJ1-2
CASAADSLYGYTF
>TRBV25-1|TRBJ2-7
CASSDDSGSYEQYF
>TRBV7-2|TRBJ2-1
CASSLEAGGNYNEQFF
>TRBV3-1|TRBJ2-5
CASSQGGVRTQYF
>TRBV29-1|TRBJ2-1
CSVEGQGASYNEQFF
>TRBV5-6|TRBJ2-2
CASSFVTPGTGELFF
>TRBV12-3/TRBV12-4|TRBJ1-4
CASTLTGTNEKLFF
>TRBV20-1|TRBJ2-1
CSARIPSAQSNEQFF
>TRBV10-3|TRBJ2-1
CAISESKTINEQFF
>TRBV7-6|TRBJ2-3
CASSLLSHGRAADTQYF
>TRBV5-6|TRBJ2-5
CASSFQGQGAVETQYF
>TRBV15|TRBJ2-1
CATTAGGSYNEQFF
>TRBV20-1|TRBJ1-6
CSARSRRVRSGNSPLHF
>TRBV30|TRBJ2-1
CAWSGLAGGGEQFF
>TRBV10-3|TRBJ2-1
CAIRTELYNEQFF
>TRBV5-1|TRBJ2-1
CASSWDSTRYNEQFF
>TRBV20-1|TRBJ2-1
CSAQRASGDEQFF
>TRBV5-1|TRBJ2-2
CASSSKAGMGTGELFF
>TRBV12-3/TRBV12-4|TRBJ1-5
CASSLSGGGDQPQHF
>TRBV3-1|TRBJ2-3
CASSQGGGLYTQYF
>TRBV7-2|TRBJ1-1
CASSWRVATEAFF